This entry features one TCR beta chain sequence. Its specific antigen is unknown. Base qualities are not at hand, and no much larger clone is one base apart. These data belong to a study of blood T cell repertoires in COVID-19 (dated by TCRdb to between 2020 and 2021). About the full investigation: Collaborator samples came from the United States, Italy and Spain and covered acute and convalescent phases of COVID-19. The prospective study material was composed of cDNA or gDNA derived from T cells, B-cell-depleted T cells, or PBMCs. Deeply sampled blood TCRbeta repertoires from subjects exposed to, actively infected with, or recovered from COVID-19 were included in the dataset. The repertoires were released in a freely available public database meant as a resource for research on the immune response to SARS-CoV-2. Samples were obtained from the ongoing ImmuneRACE study (first 160 participants) and from 1,200 or so subjects provided by 6 global collaborators. The sample metadata nearly always contained a de-identified subject ID, COVID-19 status, age in years and sex. Where available, HLA class I and class II types were taken from metadata supplied by the sample provider and were not determined by assay-based typing.

Collaborating institutions collected whole blood in K2EDTA tubes following their own protocols. For TCRbeta analysis, collaborators shipped samples in one of three forms: frozen whole blood, isolated PBMCs, or DNA extracted from either of those sample types. Overall study outcomes, separate from this receptor: The amount of clinical and demographic metadata varied by source and participant and was provided uncurated.

The immunoSEQ Assay, a bias-controlled multiplex PCR, was used to amplify TCRbeta CDR3 regions from genomic DNA. The published analysis was carried out like this. Within the assay, amplification of reference gene primers was used to estimate how many nucleated cells each sample contained. To quantify the absolute abundance of each unique TCRbeta CDR3 rearrangement, sequence reads were collapsed and filtered. Productive Simpson clonality was computed per sample as the square root of Simpson's diversity index over productive rearrangements. TCRdb stores this immuneACCESS table with in-frame sequences only. Part of the clones is absent; in the studies checked, under half of the shortfall reflects unresolved V genes, and no reason is known for the rest. D and trimming come from the DNA, and the V and J calls and clone size come from that table. The sample profile shows about 200,000 clones; more than 75% of them were found once. About 12% of the sample lies in the top ten.

The germline V gene gives CDR1 as MNHEY and CDR2 as SVGEGT. V loses 4 bases, J loses 2 bases, and the germline ends lie 12 bases apart. Its CDR3 holds 15 amino acids, cysteine through phenylalanine. This entry keeps only the CDR3 DNA: 45 bases, framed from base 1. Source material: peripheral blood. Recombination linked TRBV6-2 or TRBV6-3 to TRBJ1-5; TRBD1 might be the D gene, on 6 matching bases. The sequence came from a woman aged 40 to 50 with acute or convalescent COVID-19. The sequenced DNA: TGTGCCAGCAGTTTTGAGGGGGACCGCAATCAGCCCCAGCATTTT. This yields the protein CASSFEGDRNQPQHF.